This T cell receptor (beta chain) is from a study of blood T cell repertoires in COVID-19. Study at large: Acute-phase and convalescent COVID-19 samples originated in the United States, Italy and Spain. The cDNA or gDNA used as material had been derived from T cells, B-cell-depleted T cells, or PBMCs.

Source study methods: Amplification from reference gene primers served as the basis for estimated nucleated cell counts. Clones were sequenced by immunoSEQ multiplex PCR, and TCRdb holds only the in-frame ones, with some missing. The DNA was the basis for D and trimming; V, J and clone size are from that table. The sample includes fewer than 130,000 clones, about 72% of them seen just once. This CDR3 contains 15 residues. V gave up 0 bases and J gave up 8 bases; unmatched junction bases: 2. CDR1 is SGHRS and CDR2 is YFSETQ in the germline V gene. This chain joins TRBV5-1 and TRBJ1-6, with 10 nucleotides matching TRBD1. The specimen was peripheral blood. This clonotype originated in a woman aged 55-75 years with acute or convalescent COVID-19. CDR3 nucleotides: TGCGCCAGCAGCTTGGCCGGGACAGGGGATTCACCCCTCCACTTT. It yields the protein CASSLAGTGDSPLHF.